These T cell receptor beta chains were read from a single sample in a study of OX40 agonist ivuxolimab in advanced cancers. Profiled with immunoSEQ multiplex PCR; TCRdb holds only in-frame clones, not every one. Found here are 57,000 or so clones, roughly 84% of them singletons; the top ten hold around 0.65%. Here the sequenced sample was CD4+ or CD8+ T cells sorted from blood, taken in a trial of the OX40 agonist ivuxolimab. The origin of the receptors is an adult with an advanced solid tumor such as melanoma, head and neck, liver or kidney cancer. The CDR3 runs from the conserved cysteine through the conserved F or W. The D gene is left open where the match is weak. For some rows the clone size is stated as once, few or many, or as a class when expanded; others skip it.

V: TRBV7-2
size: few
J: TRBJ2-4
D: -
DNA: TGTGCCAGCAGCTTAGGGCCGGGCTTGGACATTCAGTACTTC
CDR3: CASSLGPGLDIQYF

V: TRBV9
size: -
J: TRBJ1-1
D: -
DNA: TGTGCCAGCAGCGTAGCACCCGGACAGCACACTGAAGCTTTCTTT
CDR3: CASSVAPGQHTEAFF

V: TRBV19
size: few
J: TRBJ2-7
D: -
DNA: TGTGCCAGTAGTATGAAGGGTCCCTACGAGCAGTACTTC
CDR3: CASSMKGPYEQYF

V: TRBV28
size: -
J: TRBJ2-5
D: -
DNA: TGTGCCAGCAATCCTCCTGGACTCCAAGAGACCCAGTACTTC
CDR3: CASNPPGLQETQYF

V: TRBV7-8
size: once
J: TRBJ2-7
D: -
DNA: TGTGCCAGCAGACCAGGACTGTCTAGCGACGAGCAGTACTTC
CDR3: CASRPGLSSDEQYF

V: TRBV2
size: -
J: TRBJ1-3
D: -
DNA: TGTGCCAGCAGTGCGGCGGCGGGTGGAAACACCATATATTTT
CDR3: CASSAAAGGNTIYF

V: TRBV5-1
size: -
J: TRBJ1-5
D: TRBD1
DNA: TGCGCCAGCAGTCCCAGACAGGGAGGCCAGCCCCAGCATTTT
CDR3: CASSPRQGGQPQHF

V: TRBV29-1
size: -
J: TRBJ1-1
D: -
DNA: TGCAGCGTTGACAGGGATGAAGCTTTCTTT
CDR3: CSVDRDEAFF

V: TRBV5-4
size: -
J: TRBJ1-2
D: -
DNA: TGTGCCAGCAGCTTCCAGGGGTTCCTCGGCTACACCTTC
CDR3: CASSFQGFLGYTF

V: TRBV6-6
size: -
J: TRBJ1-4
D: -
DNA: TGTGCCAGCAGTTATTGGCACGGTGAAAAACTGTTTTTT
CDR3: CASSYWHGEKLFF

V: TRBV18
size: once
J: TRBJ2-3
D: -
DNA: TGTGCCAGCTCACCGGAGACAGATACGCAGTATTTT
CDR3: CASSPETDTQYF

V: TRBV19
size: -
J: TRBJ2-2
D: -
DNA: TGTGCCAGCTCCCAGACCCTGACCGGGGAGCTGTTTTTT
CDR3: CASSQTLTGELFF

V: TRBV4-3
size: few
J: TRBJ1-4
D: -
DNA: TGCGCCAGCAGCCCCGACCCCAGACCTACAACTAATGAAAAACTGTTTTTT
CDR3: CASSPDPRPTTNEKLFF

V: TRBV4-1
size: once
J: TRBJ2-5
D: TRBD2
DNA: TGCGCCAGCAGCCAACCGACTAGCTTTCCAGAGACCCAGTACTTC
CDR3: CASSQPTSFPETQYF

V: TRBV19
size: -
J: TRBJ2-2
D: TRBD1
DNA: TGTGCCAGTGCCCCCCGGGACAGGGTTCACACCGGGGAGCTGTTTTTT
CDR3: CASAPRDRVHTGELFF

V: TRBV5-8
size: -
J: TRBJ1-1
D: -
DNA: TGTGCCAGCAGCTTGTTTTTAGCCGGAGTGGCTTTCTTT
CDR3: CASSLFLAGVAFF

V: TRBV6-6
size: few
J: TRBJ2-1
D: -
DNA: TGTGCCAGCAGTTTCGGGACTGCCATTAGTGAGCAGTTCTTC
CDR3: CASSFGTAISEQFF

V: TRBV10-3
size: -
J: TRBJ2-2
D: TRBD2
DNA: TGTGCCTCCCAAGCCCCTAGCGGGGGGGCCAGTACCGGGGAGCTGTTTTTT
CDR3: CASQAPSGGASTGELFF

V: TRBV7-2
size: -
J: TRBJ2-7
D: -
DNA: TGTGCCAGCAGCCTAGATTACCACGAGCAGTACTTC
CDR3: CASSLDYHEQYF

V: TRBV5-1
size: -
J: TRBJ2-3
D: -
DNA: TGCGCCAGCAGCTCCTCGACTTCCACAGATACGCAGTATTTT
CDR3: CASSSSTSTDTQYF

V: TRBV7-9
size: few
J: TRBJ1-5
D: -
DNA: TGTGCCAGCAGCTTAATCAGCATCAATCAGCCCCAGCATTTT
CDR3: CASSLISINQPQHF

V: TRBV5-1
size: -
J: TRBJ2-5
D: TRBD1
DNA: TGCGCCAGCAGCTTACAGGGGTACCTAAGTATGGAGACCCAGTACTTC
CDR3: CASSLQGYLSMETQYF

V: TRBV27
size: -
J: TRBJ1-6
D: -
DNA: TGTGCCAGCAGTTTGGAAGGGCCGGATAATTCACCCCTCCACTTT
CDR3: CASSLEGPDNSPLHF

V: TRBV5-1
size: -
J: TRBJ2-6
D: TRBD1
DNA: TGCGCCAGCAGCCAACAGGGGGACGGGGCCAACGTCCTGACTTTC
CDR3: CASSQQGDGANVLTF

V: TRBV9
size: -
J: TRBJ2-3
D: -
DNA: TGTGCCAGCAGCGTAGCTAGCGCCGCTAGCACAGATACGCAGTATTTT
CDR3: CASSVASAASTDTQYF

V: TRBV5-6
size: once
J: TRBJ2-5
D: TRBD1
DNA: TGTGCCAGCAGCGGGACAGGGGCCGAAGAGACCCAGTACTTC
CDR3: CASSGTGAEETQYF

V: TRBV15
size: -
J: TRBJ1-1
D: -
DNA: TGTGCCACCAGCCCCCGGGCCAGGGCGAACACTGAAGCTTTCTTT
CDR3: CATSPRARANTEAFF

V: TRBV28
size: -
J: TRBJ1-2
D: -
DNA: TGTGCCAGCAGTGAGGCAGGCGGCTATGGCTACACCTTC
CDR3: CASSEAGGYGYTF

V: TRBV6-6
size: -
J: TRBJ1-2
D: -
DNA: TGTGCCAGCAGCCGGGAGGGCTCCAACTATGGCTACACCTTC
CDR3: CASSREGSNYGYTF

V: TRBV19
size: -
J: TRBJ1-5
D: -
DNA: TGTGCCAGTAGCAGCAATCAGCCCCAGCATTTT
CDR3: CASSSNQPQHF

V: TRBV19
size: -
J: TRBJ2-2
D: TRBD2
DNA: TGTGCCAGTGAGCCGGTTAGCGGGAAAACCGGGGAGCTGTTTTTT
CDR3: CASEPVSGKTGELFF

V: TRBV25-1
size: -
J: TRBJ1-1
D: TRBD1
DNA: TGTGCCAGCAGTGAATCATCAACAGGGGACACTGAAGCTTTCTTT
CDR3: CASSESSTGDTEAFF

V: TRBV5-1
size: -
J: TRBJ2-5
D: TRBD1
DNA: TGCGCCAGCAGCTTGGGGCGACAGGGGCAGGAGACCCAGTACTTC
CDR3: CASSLGRQGQETQYF

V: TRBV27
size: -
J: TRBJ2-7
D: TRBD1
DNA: TGTGCCAGCAGTTTAGGCCAGGGGGCCCTCGAGCAGTACTTC
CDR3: CASSLGQGALEQYF

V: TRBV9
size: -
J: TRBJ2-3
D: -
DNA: TGTGCCAGCAGCACCCACTCGGGTTTCGATACGCAGTATTTT
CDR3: CASSTHSGFDTQYF

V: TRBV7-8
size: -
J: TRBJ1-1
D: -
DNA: TGTGCCAGCAGCGCCCCAATGAACACTGAAGCTTTCTTT
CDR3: CASSAPMNTEAFF

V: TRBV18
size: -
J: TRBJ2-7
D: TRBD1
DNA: TGTGCCAGCTCACCATCGGAAGGGGGCGGCTACGAGCAGTACTTC
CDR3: CASSPSEGGGYEQYF

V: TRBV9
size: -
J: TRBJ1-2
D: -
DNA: TGTGCCAGCAGCGCCGTGGGGGATTTACAGGGTTATCATGGCTACACCTTC
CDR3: CASSAVGDLQGYHGYTF